The 27 T cell receptor beta chains reported below all come from one sample, sequenced in a study of blood T cell repertoires in COVID-19. TCRdb's table, derived via immunoSEQ multiplex PCR, lists solely in-frame clones and lacks some. Seen here are approximately 300,000 clones, 90% to 95% observed once, and the top ten hold 3.5% to 5%. The material sequenced was PBMCs or T cells enriched from blood (not recorded which). Receptors were obtained from a woman in her twenties or thirties who had been exposed to COVID-19.

V and J are TRBV6-6 and TRBJ1-4; possible D gene TRBD1, 6 bases. The CDR3 extends over 14 amino acids. Germline loops: CDR1 MNHNY, CDR2 SVGAGI (reference sequence). V lost 6 bases, J lost 4 bases, and 12 bases lay in between. The CDR3 nucleotides are TGTGCCAGCAGCCGTGGACAGATTAATGAAAAACTGTTTTTT. Protein product: CASSRGQINEKLFF.

The V and J genes are TRBV5-6 and TRBJ1-3; D is undetermined. Trimming left V 4 bases short and J 0 bases short, with 11 bases between. Germline V gene sequence: CDR1 SGHDT, CDR2 YYEEEE. The CDR3 consists of 15 residues. CDR3 in amino acids: CASSPPGYSGNTIYF. Here the CDR3 DNA reads TGTGCCAGCAGCCCTCCCGGTTACTCTGGAAACACCATATATTTT.

V gene TRBV2 combines with J gene TRBJ1-1, with unresolved D. V gave up 8 bases and J gave up 5 bases, with 15 bases separating them. The germline V gene has CDR1 SNHLY and CDR2 FYNNEI. The CDR3 runs 13 residues. DNA for the CDR3: TGTGCCAGCGGAAGAGTCGGGTGGACTGAAGCTTTCTTT. It is translated as CASGRVGWTEAFF.

This chain connects TRBV24-1 to TRBJ2-6; maybe TRBD1 (5 bases). Trimming stripped 11 bases from V and 1 base from J, with 17 bases between. The CDR3 is 16 amino acids. Germline-derived CDR1 and CDR2 are KGHDR and SFDVKD. CDR3 amino acids: CARATVPGSGANVLTF. The DNA of the CDR3 is TGTGCCAGGGCGACAGTCCCAGGGTCTGGGGCCAACGTCCTGACTTTC.

The chain combines TRBV2 with TRBJ1-1, with D possibly TRBD1 on 6 matching bases. Germline-derived CDR1 and CDR2 are SNHLY and FYNNEI. The CDR3 extends over 17 amino acids. Trimming removed 4 bases from V and 2 bases from J, with 20 bases in between. Here the CDR3 DNA reads TGTGCCAGCAGTGCCAGTAGCCGATGGGGGCCCAACACTGAAGCTTTCTTT. Translation gives CASSASSRWGPNTEAFF.

The rearrangement uses TRBV5-1 and TRBJ2-1, with 12 bases matching TRBD2. Germline trimming cut 4 bases from V and 9 bases from J; bases unmatched to any gene: 11. The CDR3 is 16 residues long. Germline values: CDR1 SGHRS, CDR2 YFSETQ. CDR3 amino acids: CASSGGLAGPKGEQFF. For the CDR3, the DNA is TGCGCCAGCAGCGGAGGACTAGCGGGGCCAAAGGGTGAGCAGTTCTTC.

This clone has a single count. The chain uses TRBV5-4 and TRBJ1-1; D unresolved. V was cut by 2 bases and J by 1 base, with 6 bases left in between. Germline values: CDR1 SGHNT, CDR2 YYREEE (reference sequence). There are 13 residues in the CDR3. CDR3 amino acids: CASSFPGNTEAFF. The CDR3 DNA follows: TGTGCCAGCAGCTTTCCCGGGAACACTGAAGCTTTCTTT.

The V gene is TRBV18, the J gene TRBJ1-6; 7 bases agree with TRBD1. V lost 3 bases to trimming and J lost 9 bases; unmatched junction nucleotides: 8. CDR1 is KGHSH and CDR2 is LQKENI in the germline V gene. CDR3 size: 15 residues. This CDR3 is CASSPNRDSVSPLHF. DNA of the CDR3: TGTGCCAGCTCACCCAACCGGGACAGTGTTTCACCCCTCCACTTT.

The count of this clone is one. Other DNA sequences in the same sample also yield this CDR3. The V gene is TRBV27, the J gene TRBJ1-2; 7 positions agree with TRBD1. J lost 3 bases, V lost 2 bases, and 0 bases had no gene match. The CDR3 is made up of 13 amino acids. CDR1 is MNHEY, CDR2 SMNVEV, per germline (reference sequence). CDR3 coding DNA: TGTGCCAGCAGTTTAACAGGGGACTATGGCTACACCTTC. Protein product: CASSLTGDYGYTF.

The DNA of the CDR3 is TGTGCCAGCAGCTTATTGAGGGATGGAAACACCATATATTTT. Translation: CASSLLRDGNTIYF. J is TRBJ1-3 and V is TRBV7-9; D gene ambiguous. The CDR3 is 14 amino acids. The V and J ends lost 2 bases and 3 bases respectively, with 8 bases between them. Germline assignment: CDR1 SEHNR and CDR2 FQNEAQ (reference sequence).

The rearrangement links TRBV4-2 to TRBJ2-2; TRBD1 agrees at 10 bases. This CDR3 comprises 18 residues. After removal of 5 bases from V and 7 bases from J, the junction contained 16 bases not matched to a gene. Germline values: CDR1 LGHNA, CDR2 YNFKEQ. The CDR3 nucleotides are TGTGCCAGCAGCTACTCCGGGACAGGGGCTTCTCCTGGCGGGGAGCTGTTTTTT. It encodes CASSYSGTGASPGGELFF.

This chain links TRBV11-3 with TRBJ2-1, with D tentatively TRBD2 (7 bases). This CDR3 comprises 15 residues. V lost 5 bases and J lost 3, with 14 bases in between. Germline values: CDR1 SGHNT, CDR2 YENEEA. CDR3 loop: CASSDQGGGYNEQFF. CDR3 coding DNA: TGTGCCAGCAGCGACCAAGGGGGGGGCTACAATGAGCAGTTCTTC.

The DNA of the CDR3 is TGCGCCAGCAGCTCGGACAGGGGACTTTCGAACACCGGGGAGCTGTTTTTT. Encoded protein: CASSSDRGLSNTGELFF. The chain joins TRBV5-1 to TRBJ2-2; 9 bases line up with TRBD1. Germline V gives CDR1 SGHRS, CDR2 YFSETQ. The junction had 6 bases not matched to a gene; V was cut back by 3 bases and J by 0 bases. This CDR3 has 17 amino acids.

The chain is built from TRBV9 and TRBJ2-7; 7 bases map to TRBD1. Trimming cost V 1 base and J 1 base; bases outside gene matches: 5. The CDR3 contains 15 residues. Germline values: CDR1 SGDLS, CDR2 YYNGEE. The CDR3 region is CASSVKDRTSYEQYF. The CDR3 nucleotides read TGTGCCAGCAGCGTAAAGGACAGGACTTCCTACGAGCAGTACTTC.

CDR3 sequence reads: CATSDLTVIGNTIYF. CDR3 DNA: TGTGCCACCAGTGACCTGACAGTTATTGGAAACACCATATATTTT. The V call is TRBV24-1, the J call TRBJ1-3, with D perhaps matching TRBD1 (5 bases). The V gene's germline CDR1 is KGHDR and CDR2 SFDVKD. CDR3 length equals 15 residues. Trimming removed 4 bases at V and 3 bases at J, with 12 bases between.

The V gene is TRBV19, the J gene TRBJ1-5; 9 nucleotides align to TRBD1. The CDR3 totals 16 residues. V was pared by 5 bases and J by 6 bases, with 11 bases of the junction left unmatched. Looked up from germline, CDR1 is LNHDA and CDR2 is SQIVND (reference sequence). For the CDR3, the DNA is TGTGCCAGTAGTCTCAGGACAGGGGCCTCGACTCAGCCCCAGCATTTT. The encoded protein is CASSLRTGASTQPQHF.

CDR3 nucleotide sequence: TGTGCCAGCAGTGAAGCCAAGCGGGGAGGGGGAAAACTGTTTTTT. Its protein is CASSEAKRGGGKLFF. This chain connects TRBV6-1 to TRBJ1-4, with D perhaps matching TRBD1 (6 bases). Germline V gene lookup returns CDR1 MNHNS and CDR2 SASEGT. The V gene lost 0 bases and the J gene lost 10 bases, with 15 bases spanning the gap. The CDR3 runs to 15 residues.

The chain has TRBV5-1 and TRBJ1-1; 9 bases line up with TRBD1. From germline, CDR1 is SGHRS and CDR2 YFSETQ. Trimming removed 4 bases from V and 4 bases from J; junction bases left unmatched: 2. CDR3 length equals 13 residues. The CDR3 spells CASSPDRGTEAFF. Written as DNA, the CDR3 is TGCGCCAGCAGCCCGGACAGGGGCACTGAAGCTTTCTTT.

This clone was observed once. The identical CDR3 is also encoded by other nucleotide sequences in the sample. The chain combines TRBV19 with TRBJ1-1; no firm D call. The CDR3 length is 13 residues. V shed 1 base and J shed 4 bases, with 7 bases lying between them. Germline lookup yields CDR1 LNHDA and CDR2 SQIVND (reference sequence). The DNA of the CDR3 is TGTGCCAGTAGTATAGGGGAGGGCACTGAAGCTTTCTTT. Translation: CASSIGEGTEAFF. The full variable domain, completed using reference TRBV19 and TRBJ1-1, is DGGITQSPKYLFRKEGQNVTLSCEQNLNHDAMYWYRQDPGQGLRLIYYSQIVNDFQKGDIAEGYSVSREKKESFPLTVTSAQKNPTAFYLCASSIGEGTEAFFGQGTRLTVV.

Concerning this clone itself: In the same sample, other DNA sequences code for this CDR3. V and J are TRBV6-5 and TRBJ2-7; 9 bases match TRBD1. V trimming: 4 bases; J trimming: 2 bases; junction bases outside the gene matches: 3. There are 14 residues in the CDR3. Per germline, CDR1 MNHEY and CDR2 SVGAGI. CDR3 amino acids: CASSSDRGTYEQYF. The CDR3 bases are TGTGCCAGCAGTTCGGACAGGGGAACCTACGAGCAGTACTTC.

The V and J genes are TRBV5-1 and TRBJ2-3; a weak D match, TRBD1 (7 bases). The CDR3 loop spans 14 amino acids. The germline CDR1 and CDR2 sequences are SGHRS and YFSETQ. V lost 3 bases, J lost 4 bases, and 12 bases lay in between. The CDR3 sequence is CASSSGGPPDTQYF. The CDR3 DNA reads TGCGCCAGCAGCTCAGGGGGGCCCCCAGATACGCAGTATTTT.

The table lists this clone with a few counts. The CDR3 sequence: CASRYIVDTEAFF. The CDR3 DNA is TGTGCCAGTAGATATATTGTCGACACTGAAGCTTTCTTT. The chain combines TRBV19 with TRBJ1-1, with D unresolved. V lost 6 bases, J lost 3 bases, and 11 bases lay in between. Germline assignment: CDR1 LNHDA and CDR2 SQIVND (reference sequence). CDR3 length: 13 residues.

The CDR3 here is CASSLRQGEAEAFF. CDR3 coding DNA: TGTGCCAGCAGCTTACGCCAGGGGGAGGCTGAAGCTTTCTTT. The chain uses TRBV11-2 and TRBJ1-1; 7 nucleotides match TRBD1. CDR3 length equals 14 residues. Germline lookup yields CDR1 SGHAT and CDR2 FQNNGV. V was pared by 2 bases and J by 6 bases, with 6 bases of the junction left unmatched.

CDR3 coding DNA: TGTGCCAGCTCACCGGAGCTTTCCCGGGATACGCAGTATTTT. It is translated as CASSPELSRDTQYF. The J gene is TRBJ2-3, the V gene TRBV18, with unresolved D. V gave up 3 bases and J gave up 6 bases, with 13 bases separating them. The germline CDR1 and CDR2 sequences are KGHSH and LQKENI. This CDR3 contains 14 residues.

The V gene is TRBV2, the J gene TRBJ2-1, with TRBD1 matching 9 bases. With V trimmed by 4 bases and J by 7 bases, 5 bases remained unmatched. This CDR3 has 14 amino acids. The germline CDR1 and CDR2 sequences are SNHLY and FYNNEI. This CDR3 is CASSGGTGRNEQFF. CDR3 coding DNA: TGTGCCAGCAGTGGGGGGACAGGGCGGAATGAGCAGTTCTTC.

V gene TRBV5-1 combines with J gene TRBJ2-5; 10 bases agree with TRBD1. The V gene's germline CDR1 is SGHRS and CDR2 YFSETQ. The CDR3 is 15 residues long. V lost 3 bases and J lost 1; bases outside the gene matches: 3. The CDR3 here is CASSSWTGGQETQYF. The CDR3 region has the DNA TGCGCCAGCAGCTCGTGGACAGGGGGCCAAGAGACCCAGTACTTC.

J is TRBJ2-1 and V is TRBV11-2; TRBD1 aligns across 8 bases. The CDR3 is 15 residues long. The V and J ends lost 5 bases and 6 bases, in that order; junction bases with no gene match: 9. CDR1 and CDR2 from the germline V gene are SGHAT and FQNNGV. For the CDR3, the DNA is TGTGCCAGCAGCCAATTGACAGGGGACGGCAATGAGCAGTTCTTC. As protein: CASSQLTGDGNEQFF.